The T cell receptor beta chain under discussion was sequenced for a study of T cell repertoires in cytomegalovirus infection. Points on this clonotype: Its cognate antigen is unknown.

TCRdb independently ran MiXCR on the reads; one entry per CDR3 protein. Of around 800,000 distinct CDR3 sequences in the sample, over 25% are singletons; the top ten hold around an eighth. V lost 0 bases and J 3 bases, leaving 9 bases between the germline ends. There are 15 residues in the CDR3. CDR1 is SGHTA and CDR2 is FQGTGA in the germline V gene. The rearrangement links TRBV7-3 to TRBJ1-5; maybe TRBD1 (5 bases). The material was cultured CD8+ T cells from PBMCs, obtained from culture after CMV antigen stimulation. The sequence derives from a human donor in good health (CMV status not recorded). Some clones in this sample may be carry-over from other donors' samples. In nucleotides, the CDR3 is TGTGCCAGCAGCTTAACAGGGGACCTCAATCAGCCCCAGCATTTT. This encodes CASSLTGDLNQPQHF.